This T cell receptor (beta chain) stems from a study of cytomegalovirus exposure and HLA in healthy donors. Remarks on this clone: Its antigen remains unidentified.

60 Vbeta and 13 Jbeta primers were used in PCR. The protocol was immunoSEQ multiplex PCR, while the TCRdb copy is restricted to in-frame clones and leaves out a portion. This table holds 150,000 to 200,000 clones, roughly four fifths found once. Overall study findings and caveats: A later analysis reported that several of the most significant clusters appeared to be linked to common viral pathogens, among them Epstein-Barr virus.

Germline values: CDR1 SGHRS, CDR2 YFSETQ. Between the trimmed V and J ends, which lost 4 bases and 0 bases, there was a span of 17 bases. This CDR3 comprises 17 residues. The TCR sequence derives from a woman aged 25 to 39 in good health and CMV-seropositive. The sequenced sample consisted of PBMCs. This chain uses TRBV5-1 with TRBJ1-3; D gene unclear. The CDR3 loop is CASSRMILTNSGNTIYF. For the CDR3, the DNA is TGCGCCAGCAGCCGCATGATACTGACAAACTCTGGAAACACCATATATTTT.